This TCR beta chain was identified in a study of identical twins. TCRdb called the 5' RACE reads again in MiXCR, with one record for every CDR3 protein. The sample carries about 690,000 distinct CDR3 sequences, 20% to 25% recorded once. The CDR3 spans 15 residues. The J segment lost 4 bases and the V segment lost 1 base, leaving 4 bases of the junction unmatched. Germline assignment: CDR1 SGHRS and CDR2 YFSETQ. In this sample, this clonotype turned up once. These data also featured in a second study, about T cells expressing NK-cell markers.

Material for sequencing was PBMCs. The sequence was collected from a woman between 18 and 29 years old in good health. The chain links TRBV5-1 to TRBJ2-2, with 7 positions matching TRBD2. CDR3 nucleotides: TGCGCCAGCAGCTTGATCGGGGAGGGCACCGGGGAGCTGTTTTTT. Encoded protein: CASSLIGEGTGELFF.